This is a list of T cell receptor beta chains from one sample in a study of cytotoxic CD8 clonotypes in ibrutinib-treated CLL. TCRdb's copy holds only in-frame clones and misses some; the assay was immunoSEQ multiplex PCR. Of 250,000 to 350,000 clones listed, around 69% were seen once; the top ten hold 5.6%. Source: PBMCs, taken at disease progression, from a patient treated with ibrutinib. Receptors were obtained from a human donor with chronic lymphocytic leukemia. CDR3s include the opening cysteine and the closing phenylalanine or tryptophan. The order of the fields is CDR3 length, V gene, clone size, J gene, D gene, CDR3 DNA, CDR3 protein. The D gene is left open where the match is weak. Size values are once, few and many counts, or a class for expanded clones, and some rows have none.

13,TRBV29-1,few,TRBJ1-2,NA,TGCAGCGCTACAGGGCCGGCTAACTATGGCTACACCTTC,CSATGPANYGYTF
18,TRBV7-9,NA,TRBJ2-6,TRBD1,TGTGCCAGCAGGGGGAGACAGGGGATGCCCTCTGGGGCCAACGTCCTGACTTTC,CASRGRQGMPSGANVLTF
14,TRBV7-6,few,TRBJ2-7,NA,TGTGCCAGCAGCTTGCCGGCTAGCTCCTACGAGCAGTACTTC,CASSLPASSYEQYF
14,TRBV9,NA,TRBJ2-4,NA,TGTGCCAGCAGCGCGTCAGTAGCCAAAAACATTCAGTACTTC,CASSASVAKNIQYF
11,TRBV7-9,NA,TRBJ1-4,NA,TGTGCCAGCAGGCACGCGGAAAAACTGTTTTTT,CASRHAEKLFF
15,TRBV9,NA,TRBJ1-2,NA,TGTGCCAGCAGCTCACCCTCGGGACGAAACTATGGCTACACCTTC,CASSSPSGRNYGYTF
12,TRBV10-3,NA,TRBJ2-1,NA,TGTGCCATCAGAGAAAGAGAGGATGAGCAGTTCTTC,CAIREREDEQFF
15,TRBV9,NA,TRBJ2-5,TRBD2,TGTGCCAGCAGCGTAGGGACTAGCGGGGCGGAGACCCAGTACTTC,CASSVGTSGAETQYF
16,TRBV6-1,NA,TRBJ1-5,NA,TGTGCCAGCAGTGCAAGACAGCCAAAGTACAATCAGCCCCAGCATTTT,CASSARQPKYNQPQHF
12,TRBV5-4,few,TRBJ1-2,NA,TGTGCCAGCAGCTCGAACGTCTATGGCTACACCTTC,CASSSNVYGYTF
14,TRBV7-3,NA,TRBJ2-3,TRBD2,TGTGCCAGCAGCTTAACTGGGGGGGCAGATACGCAGTATTTT,CASSLTGGADTQYF
14,TRBV7-8,NA,TRBJ2-5,NA,TGTGCCAGCAGCTCATACAGGCGCCAAGAGACCCAGTACTTC,CASSSYRRQETQYF